This entry lists 9 T cell receptor beta chains sequenced from one sample in a study of T cells after yellow fever vaccination. TCRdb fed the 5' RACE reads into MiXCR, producing one record per CDR3 protein. The data show some 48,000 distinct CDR3 sequences, about 6.3% seen once. Sequencing used PBMCs, either bulk or a sorted T-cell subset (CD4+, CD8+, memory, or dextramer-sorted; not recorded which), obtained 45 days after the yellow fever booster vaccination. Receptors were obtained from a man aged 25 to 40 who received the YFV17D yellow fever vaccine.

This clonotype appeared a few times. The J gene is TRBJ1-4, the V gene TRBV4-3, with TRBD1 identical over 7 bases. Germline V gene lookup returns CDR1 LGHNA and CDR2 YSLEER. The V gene end was trimmed by 4 bases and the J gene end by 4 bases; junction bases not matched to a gene: 3. The CDR3 sequence is 14 residues long. CDR3 sequence reads: CASSPGTDNEKLFF. DNA for the CDR3: TGCGCCAGCAGCCCAGGGACAGATAATGAAAAACTGTTTTTT.

This clonotype ranks as medium-sized. The chain joins TRBV12-3 or TRBV12-4 to TRBJ2-3; D gene unclear. Trimming took off 6 bases at V and 0 bases at J, with 1 base between the two ends. There are 11 residues in the CDR3. The CDR3 reads CASRSTDTQYF. As DNA, the CDR3 is TGTGCCAGCAGAAGCACAGATACGCAGTATTTT.

This clonotype was recorded many times. The J gene is TRBJ2-3, the V gene TRBV11-1; D remains ambiguous. This CDR3 contains 14 residues. Germline CDR1 reads SGHAT; CDR2 reads FQDESV (reference sequence). Trimming took off 0 bases at V and 2 bases at J, with 6 bases between the two ends. The CDR3 here is CASSLAGVTDTQYF. CDR3 nucleotide sequence: TGTGCCAGCAGCTTAGCAGGAGTCACAGATACGCAGTATTTT.

This clonotype was observed many times. The chain links TRBV11-2 to TRBJ1-1; the D is unclear. Germline-derived CDR1 and CDR2 are SGHAT and FQNNGV. This CDR3 region has 15 residues. V was cut by 1 base and J by 0 bases, with 9 bases left in between. The CDR3 DNA sequence: TGTGCCAGCAGCTTAGTGGGCAGACTGAACACTGAAGCTTTCTTT. Translating it yields CASSLVGRLNTEAFF.

This clonotype appeared many times. The gene calls are TRBV7-2 and TRBJ2-1; D uncertain. With 2 bases removed from V and 4 bases from J, the gap between germline ends came to 9 bases. Germline loops: CDR1 SGHTA, CDR2 FQGNSA. The CDR3 is 14 amino acids. As DNA, the CDR3 is TGTGCCAGCAGCTTACTTCCGGGTTACAATGAGCAGTTCTTC. This codes for CASSLLPGYNEQFF.

This clonotype was picked up many times. The gene calls are TRBV29-1 and TRBJ2-6; no clear D gene. This CDR3 has 13 residues. V was trimmed by 3 bases and J by 2 bases, leaving 5 bases between them. CDR1 and CDR2 from the germline V gene are SQVTM and ANQGSEA. This chain's CDR3 is CSVEGTGANVLTF. CDR3 DNA: TGCAGCGTTGAGGGGACTGGGGCCAACGTCCTGACTTTC.

This clonotype was seen many times. The chain combines TRBV2 with TRBJ1-2, with D possibly being TRBD1 (5 bases). Per the germline V gene, CDR1 is SNHLY and CDR2 is FYNNEI. V lost 6 bases to trimming and J lost 12 bases, with 17 bases between them. The CDR3 spans 12 residues. CDR3 loop: CASREGMAGNTF. CDR3 sequence (DNA): TGTGCCAGCAGGGAGGGGATGGCAGGCAACACCTTC.

J is TRBJ2-7 and V is TRBV12-5; no firm D call. The CDR3 is 19 residues long. Trimming removed 0 bases from V and 0 bases from J, with 21 bases in between. Germline loops: CDR1 LGHNT, CDR2 FRNRAP. The CDR3: CASGLVLIAPFADSYEQYF. CDR3 DNA: TGTGCTAGTGGTTTGGTACTAATAGCCCCGTTTGCGGACTCCTACGAGCAGTACTTC.

This clonotype was seen a single time. This chain links TRBV2 with TRBJ2-3; D may be TRBD1 or TRBD2 (5 bases each). This CDR3 region has 13 residues. V lost 5 bases, J lost 6 bases, and 12 bases lay in between. The germline CDR1 and CDR2 sequences are SNHLY and FYNNEI. The CDR3 loop is CASSWREGDTQYF. The CDR3 DNA reads TGTGCCAGCAGTTGGAGAGAGGGGGATACGCAGTATTTT.